Described below is a single TCR beta chain sequence and its context. Its antigen remains unidentified. The sample originates from a study of blood T cells in healthy people across ages. CDR1 SGHVS and CDR2 FNYEAQ come from the germline V gene. Trimming took off 5 bases at V and 2 bases at J, with 17 bases between the two ends. CDR3 length equals 16 residues. Ranging in age from about 6 to 90, the donors were healthy Caucasian individuals from Russia. Samples had at least 7 million PBMCs isolated from them. The second PCR ran about 6 to 12 cycles with a sample-barcoded 5' primer and J-beta primers. TCRdb analysed the 5' RACE reads with MiXCR anew, one entry per CDR3 protein. The sample yields just over 1 million distinct CDR3 sequences, roughly 45% seen once. Study outcomes and limitations: The CMV status of each donor remained undetermined, and this could have confounded shifts in expanded clonotypes.

The specimen was blood. The source is a woman aged 55 to 70 in good health. V is TRBV7-6 and J is TRBJ2-3; D perhaps matches TRBD1 (5 bases). In DNA, the CDR3 is TGTGCCAGCAGCGAAGGGGCAGGGATTCACACAGATACGCAGTATTTT. This codes for CASSEGAGIHTDTQYF.